These 13 T cell receptor beta chains came from one sample sequenced in a study of T cells in Graves' hyperthyroidism and ophthalmopathy. Amplification targeted TCR beta CDR3 regions from RNA transcripts. The HTBI primer set served for first-round RT-PCR of the TCR CDR3. Each CDR3 protein is one row after TCRdb ran MiXCR on the multiplex PCR reads. In the table there are over 500,000 distinct CDR3 sequences, around 15% of which are singletons. Material: blood. These receptors were taken from a young woman with Graves' ophthalmopathy.

This chain connects TRBV29-1 to TRBJ1-1, with 7 bases identical to TRBD1. The CDR3 is 11 residues long. Per germline, CDR1 SQVTM and CDR2 ANQGSEA. With 6 bases clipped from V and 3 bases from J, the junction kept 1 base outside the gene matches. DNA for the CDR3: TGCAGCGTAACAGGGGACACTGAAGCTTTCTTT. Its protein product is CSVTGDTEAFF.

The rearrangement uses TRBV10-3 and TRBJ2-3; D remains ambiguous. V shed 0 bases and J shed 1 base, with 8 bases lying between them. The V gene's germline CDR1 is ENHRY and CDR2 SYGVKD. CDR3 size: 15 residues. CDR3 sequence reads: CAISESVRGTDTQYF. The DNA for the CDR3 is TGTGCCATCAGTGAGTCCGTCCGCGGCACAGATACGCAGTATTTT.

This clonotype was seen at least ten times. The V gene is TRBV11-2, the J gene TRBJ1-2; D is unclear. The CDR3 consists of 13 residues. Germline assignment: CDR1 SGHAT and CDR2 FQNNGV. V was trimmed by 0 bases and J by 8 bases, leaving 10 bases between them. The CDR3 nucleotides are TGTGCCAGCAGCTTAGAGAGTTCGGGAGGCTACACCTTC. Translation gives CASSLESSGGYTF.

This clonotype has a handful of counts. The rearrangement links TRBV4-3 to TRBJ1-2; no definite D call. Germline CDR1 and CDR2: LGHNA and YSLEER. This CDR3 region has 13 residues. With 0 bases removed from V and 6 bases from J, the gap between germline ends came to 8 bases. CDR3 DNA: TGCGCCAGCAGCCAAGAAACGGGTCATGGCTACACCTTC. Amino acids: CASSQETGHGYTF.

This clonotype was seen a few times. The genes are TRBV5-8 and TRBJ2-1, with 12 positions matching TRBD2. The CDR3 has 16 amino acids. The trim removed 0 bases at V and 5 bases at J, leaving 3 bases unmatched. Germline V lookup: CDR1 SGHTS, CDR2 YDEGEE. The CDR3 DNA is TGTGCCAGCAGCTTGGGGGGACTAGCGGGTAACAATGAGCAGTTCTTC. Its protein is CASSLGGLAGNNEQFF. The full variable domain, completed using reference TRBV5-8 and TRBJ2-1, is EAGVTQSPTHLIKTRGQQATLRCSPISGHTSVYWYQQALGLGLQFLLWYDEGEERNRGNFPPRFSGRQFPNYSSELNVNALELEDSALYLCASSLGGLAGNNEQFFGPGTRLTVL.

This clonotype was counted only a few times. The V and J genes are TRBV20-1 and TRBJ2-3; D is unclear. This CDR3 is built from 10 residues. V was cut by 3 bases and J by 8 bases, with 6 bases left in between. From germline, CDR1 is DFQATT and CDR2 SNEGSKA (reference sequence). CDR3 coding DNA: TGCAGTGCTAGTTTAGGTACGCAGTATTTT. The encoded protein is CSASLGTQYF.

This clonotype came up many times. This sequence joins TRBV28 and TRBJ2-3; D uncertain. Trimming left V 3 bases short and J 5 bases short, with 6 bases between. Germline V gives CDR1 MDHEN, CDR2 SYDVKM. The CDR3 is 12 residues long. The CDR3 DNA follows: TGTGCCAGCAGTTTCCCCTTAGATACGCAGTATTTT. This encodes CASSFPLDTQYF.

There are many counts of this clonotype. The chain couples TRBV20-1 to TRBJ2-1, with 10 bases lining up with TRBD2. The V gene end was trimmed by 3 bases and the J gene end by 9 bases; junction bases not matched to a gene: 5. Germline CDR1 and CDR2: DFQATT and SNEGSKA (reference sequence). This CDR3 has 13 residues. The DNA of the CDR3 is TGCAGTGCTAGTGACGGACTAGCGGTTGAGCAGTTCTTC. The encoded protein is CSASDGLAVEQFF.

The gene calls are TRBV7-9 and TRBJ1-1; TRBD1 matches 11 bases. V was pared by 6 bases and J by 1 base, with 1 base of the junction left unmatched. The CDR3 loop spans 14 amino acids. Germline CDR1 reads SEHNR; CDR2 reads FQNEAQ (reference sequence). DNA of the CDR3: TGTGCCAGCAGGGGACAGGGGGAGAACACTGAAGCTTTCTTT. Translating gives CASRGQGENTEAFF.

At least ten counts were recorded for this clonotype. V and J are TRBV28 and TRBJ2-5; 14 bases agree with TRBD2. Germline lookup yields CDR1 MDHEN and CDR2 SYDVKM. The CDR3 is made up of 19 amino acids. The V segment lost 3 bases and the J segment 4 bases; nucleotides outside the gene matches: 13. The DNA for the CDR3 is TGTGCCAGCAGTTTTCCCCTCCCGGGACTAGCGGGAGTCCCAGAGACCCAGTACTTC. Protein sequence: CASSFPLPGLAGVPETQYF.

This clonotype was counted ten times or more. This chain links TRBV28 with TRBJ2-7; 9 bases map to TRBD1. Looked up from germline, CDR1 is MDHEN and CDR2 is SYDVKM. The CDR3 consists of 14 residues. Trimming removed 9 bases from V and 4 bases from J; junction bases left unmatched: 10. The CDR3 region is CASGGTGKGYEQYF. Here the CDR3 DNA reads TGTGCCAGTGGCGGGACAGGGAAGGGGTACGAGCAGTACTTC.

This clonotype has a count of ten or more. The chain recombines TRBV18 with TRBJ2-7, with D perhaps TRBD2 (5 bases). CDR3 length: 14 amino acids. The V end was cut by 3 bases, the J end by 0 bases, with 9 bases between. Germline V gene lookup returns CDR1 KGHSH and CDR2 LQKENI. The CDR3 sequence: CASSPGDISYEQYF. For the CDR3, the DNA is TGTGCCAGCTCACCGGGAGATATCTCCTACGAGCAGTACTTC.

This clonotype has ten or more counts. The chain carries TRBV28 and TRBJ2-2; D not resolved. The germline V and J ends were trimmed by 2 bases and 0 bases, with 1 base remaining between them. This CDR3 has 13 amino acids. CDR1 is MDHEN, CDR2 SYDVKM, per germline. The CDR3 loop reads CASSLTNTGELFF. DNA for the CDR3: TGTGCCAGCAGTTTAACGAACACCGGGGAGCTGTTTTTT. Full variable domain (rest looked up from reference TRBV28 and TRBJ2-2): DVKVTQSSRYLVKRTGEKVFLECVQDMDHENMFWYRQDPGLGLRLIYFSYDVKMKEKGDIPEGYSVSREKKERFSLILESASTNQTSMYLCASSLTNTGELFFGEGSRLTVL.